The clone carrying this T cell receptor beta chain showed up just a few times. These data come from a study of identical twins. The CDR3 runs 17 residues. The ends were cut back, 3 bases at V and 4 bases at J, with 19 bases in the middle. From germline, CDR1 is MGHRA and CDR2 YSYEKL. TCRdb re-analysed the 5' RACE reads in MiXCR, keeping a single row per CDR3 protein. The sample holds fewer than 900,000 distinct CDR3 sequences, approximately 22% seen once. The same specimen was also included in a second study, on T cells expressing NK-cell markers. From that paper: The TCR beta repertoires originated in sorted CD3+CD56+NKG2C+, CD3+CD56+NKG2C- and CD3+CD56-NKG2C+ T cells. The same clonotypes also predominated in the CD3+CD56-NKG2C+ fraction of a handful of donors.

This chain uses TRBV4-1 with TRBJ2-4; D may be TRBD2 (6 bases). Sequenced input: PBMCs. The origin of this receptor is a woman between 18 and 29 years old in good health. As DNA, the CDR3 is TGCGCCAGCAGCCATGCAACAACGGGACTGCGGAAAAACATTCAGTACTTC. This encodes CASSHATTGLRKNIQYF.